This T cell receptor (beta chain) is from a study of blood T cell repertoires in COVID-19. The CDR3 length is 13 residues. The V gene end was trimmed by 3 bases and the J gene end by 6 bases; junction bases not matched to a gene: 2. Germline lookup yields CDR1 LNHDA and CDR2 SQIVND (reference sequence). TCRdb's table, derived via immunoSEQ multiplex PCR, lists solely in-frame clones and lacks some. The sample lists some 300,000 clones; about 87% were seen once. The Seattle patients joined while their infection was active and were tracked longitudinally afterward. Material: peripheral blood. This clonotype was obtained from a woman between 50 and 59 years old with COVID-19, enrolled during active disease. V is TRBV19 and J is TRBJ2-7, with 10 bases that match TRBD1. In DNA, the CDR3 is TGTGCCAGTAGTATTGGGACAGGGGTCGAGCAGTACTTC. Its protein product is CASSIGTGVEQYF.